These 5 T cell receptor beta chains were sequenced from one sample in a study of T cells in Graves' hyperthyroidism and ophthalmopathy. Amplification of TCR beta CDR3 regions used RNA as the template. First-round RT-PCR with HTBI primers amplified the TCR CDR3 region. TCRdb used MiXCR to reprocess the multiplex PCR reads, holding one entry per CDR3 protein. The sample lists approximately 600,000 distinct CDR3 sequences, roughly 20% occurring once. Input material: blood. These receptors were obtained from a young man with Graves' ophthalmopathy.

In this sample, this clonotype turned up many times. V gene TRBV30 combines with J gene TRBJ2-7; unclear D gene. From germline, CDR1 is GTSNPN and CDR2 SVGIG (reference sequence). The CDR3 runs 14 residues. Trimming pared 3 bases from V and 6 bases from J, leaving 18 bases between. The CDR3 sequence is CAWSSSPHTGEQYF. CDR3 bases: TGTGCCTGGAGCAGCTCCCCCCACACCGGCGAGCAGTACTTC.

This clonotype was detected a few times. Here the CDR3 reads CASSQEGGGVPGDTQYF. CDR3 DNA sequence: TGTGCCAGCAGCCAAGAAGGCGGCGGGGTACCGGGAGATACGCAGTATTTT. The genes are TRBV3-1 and TRBJ2-3, with a weak D call TRBD2 (6 bases). V shed 0 bases and J shed 5 bases, with 18 bases lying between them. The CDR3 loop spans 17 amino acids. Germline CDR1 is LGHDT and CDR2 is YNNKEL (reference sequence).

This clonotype was seen only a few times. V is TRBV6-2 or TRBV6-3 and J is TRBJ2-1; 8 bases agree with TRBD1. Germline V gives CDR1 MNHEY, CDR2 SVGEGT. With V trimmed by 8 bases and J by 0 bases, 9 bases remained unmatched. The CDR3 loop spans 16 amino acids. Written as DNA, the CDR3 is TGTGCCAGCCGAAAGGGACAGGCCGGCTCCTACAATGAGCAGTTCTTC. Translating it yields CASRKGQAGSYNEQFF.

The rearrangement links TRBV20-1 to TRBJ2-1; D uncertain. Trimming stripped 6 bases from V and 3 bases from J, with 15 bases between. This CDR3 spans 14 amino acids. Germline V CDR1 and CDR2: DFQATT, SNEGSKA (reference sequence). The CDR3, as DNA: TGCAGTGCCTTAAGTGGGCTAGTCTACAATGAGCAGTTCTTC. It codes for CSALSGLVYNEQFF.

This clonotype showed up just a few times. The chain uses TRBV24-1 and TRBJ2-1, with 14 bases that match TRBD2. The germline V gene encodes CDR1 KGHDR and CDR2 SFDVKD. V was pared by 4 bases and J by 8 bases, with 3 bases of the junction left unmatched. This CDR3 is 15 amino acids long. CDR3 sequence (DNA): TGTGCCACCAGTGACCAGGGACTAGCGGGAGATGAGCAGTTCTTC. Amino acid sequence: CATSDQGLAGDEQFF.